Below, 3 T cell receptor beta chains from the same sample are listed, as sequenced in a study of graft-versus-host responses after intestinal transplantation. Sequencing was performed with immunoSEQ multiplex PCR; in TCRdb, only in-frame clones are kept and a portion is missing. The repertoire holds about 99,000 clones, with more than 85% as singletons. Antigen specificity for these receptors is unknown. The sample here was unstimulated CD8+ T cells sorted from spleen or lymph node cells, taken before intestinal transplant. The receptors come from a human donor who received an intestinal transplant.

The chain carries TRBV7-2 and TRBJ2-2; a possible D gene is TRBD2 (7 bases). CDR1 and CDR2 from the germline V gene are SGHTA and FQGNSA. The length of the CDR3 is 17 residues. V dropped 1 base and J dropped 0 bases, with 12 bases sitting between them. As DNA, the CDR3 is TGTGCCAGCAGCTTAGTGGGGGGGACACCGAACACCGGGGAGCTGTTTTTT. Translation: CASSLVGGTPNTGELFF.

This chain's CDR3 is CASTPPLGTEAFF. The CDR3 region has the DNA TGTGCCAGCACCCCCCCGTTAGGGACTGAAGCTTTCTTT. The chain joins TRBV5-4 to TRBJ1-1; D ambiguous. Between the trimmed V and J ends, which lost 6 bases and 5 bases, there was a span of 14 bases. CDR3 length: 13 amino acids. The V gene's germline CDR1 is SGHNT and CDR2 YYREEE (reference sequence).

The rearrangement links TRBV5-6 to TRBJ1-5, with D possibly being TRBD1 (6 bases). Trimming left V 5 bases short and J 0 bases short, with 15 bases between. In germline, CDR1 is SGHDT, CDR2 YYEEEE. The CDR3 length is 16 residues. CDR3: CASSLLGDNSNQPQHF. The CDR3 DNA follows: TGTGCCAGCAGTCTCTTAGGGGACAATAGCAATCAGCCCCAGCATTTT.